This TCR beta chain originates from a study of blood T cell repertoires in COVID-19. Study overall: Acute-phase and convalescent COVID-19 samples originated in the United States, Italy and Spain. Sources were T cells, B-cell-depleted T cells, or PBMCs; the material itself was cDNA or gDNA.

Germline CDR1 MDHEN, CDR2 SYDVKM. This CDR3 has 14 amino acids. V dropped 2 bases and J dropped 0 bases, with 6 bases sitting between them. Enrollment of patients from Seattle took place during active infection, with longitudinal follow-up. Measured with immunoSEQ multiplex PCR; TCRdb has only the in-frame clones, and not every one. The sample includes roughly 290,000 clones, approximately 85% of them seen just once. What was sequenced was peripheral blood. This sequence originates from a human donor with COVID-19, enrolled during active disease. The donor label of this sample is uncertain. This chain uses TRBV28 with TRBJ2-3; D perhaps matches TRBD1 (6 bases). CDR3 nucleotides: TGTGCCAGCAGTTTAGGACAGAGCACAGATACGCAGTATTTT. Translating it yields CASSLGQSTDTQYF. The full variable domain, in which reference TRBV28 and TRBJ2-3 provide the parts outside the CDR3, is DVKVTQSSRYLVKRTGEKVFLECVQDMDHENMFWYRQDPGLGLRLIYFSYDVKMKEKGDIPEGYSVSREKKERFSLILESASTNQTSMYLCASSLGQSTDTQYFGPGTRLTVL.